These 8 T cell receptor beta chains were sequenced from one sample in a study of shared clonotypes between healthy human individuals (dated by TCRdb to the early 2020s). Library preparation was by the immunoSEQ multiplex PCR assay. TCRdb carries this immuneACCESS record with in-frame sequences only. Its versions omit some clonotypes, under half of them owing to an unresolved V gene in the studies checked, with the rest unexplained. Here the sample has about 770,000 clones; 72% occur a single time. The ten largest clones add up to less than 2% of the sample. What was sequenced was memory CD4+ T cells sorted from blood. According to the study, the label for this sample's cell subset or site signals: CD45RA-negative fraction. Source of these receptors: a woman in her 30s in good health.

The CDR3 DNA sequence: TGCGCCAGCAGCTTGGTTTGGGGGGTCGGCTACAATGAGCAGTTCTTC. This sequence encodes CASSLVWGVGYNEQFF. The J gene is TRBJ2-1, the V gene TRBV5-1; tentative D call: TRBD2 (6 bases). With 0 bases removed from V and 3 bases from J, the gap between germline ends came to 13 bases. The CDR3 spans 16 residues. CDR1 SGHRS and CDR2 YFSETQ come from the germline V gene.

A remark on this clone: Other nucleotide sequences in the sample specify the same CDR3. The chain is built from TRBV19 and TRBJ1-4, with D uncertain. The CDR3 spans 13 residues. Germline CDR1 LNHDA, CDR2 SQIVND (reference sequence). V gave up 5 bases and J gave up 0 bases, with 4 bases separating them. CDR3 sequence reads: CASSPATNEKLFF. The CDR3 region has the DNA TGTGCCAGTAGTCCGGCAACTAATGAAAAACTGTTTTTT. The entire variable domain, with the rest obtained from reference TRBV19 and TRBJ1-4, is as follows: DGGITQSPKYLFRKEGQNVTLSCEQNLNHDAMYWYRQDPGQGLRLIYYSQIVNDFQKGDIAEGYSVSREKKESFPLTVTSAQKNPTAFYLCASSPATNEKLFFGSGTQLSVL.

The rearrangement uses TRBV6-6 and TRBJ2-7, with D possibly TRBD2 on 6 matching bases. CDR3 size: 13 residues. V was cut by 6 bases and J by 7 bases, with 16 bases left in between. Germline CDR1 MNHNY, CDR2 SVGAGI (reference sequence). The CDR3 region is CASSRLGVYEQYF. In DNA, the CDR3 is TGTGCCAGCAGCCGACTAGGAGTTTATGAGCAGTACTTC.

The gene calls are TRBV28 and TRBJ2-1; D not certain. V was trimmed by 5 bases and J by 0 bases, leaving 8 bases between them. Germline CDR1 MDHEN, CDR2 SYDVKM. The CDR3 is 14 residues long. The CDR3 reads CASSPGVSYNEQFF. CDR3 nucleotides: TGTGCCAGCAGTCCCGGAGTCTCCTACAATGAGCAGTTCTTC.

This clone appeared a few times. V is TRBV6-1 and J is TRBJ2-1, with 7 nucleotides matching TRBD2. CDR1 is MNHNS and CDR2 is SASEGT in the germline V gene. After removal of 7 bases from V and 15 bases from J, the junction contained 21 bases not matched to a gene. The CDR3 extends over 15 amino acids. The chain's CDR3 is CASIDRGLTGRRLFF. DNA of the CDR3: TGTGCCAGCATCGATCGGGGACTAACGGGACGGCGGCTGTTCTTC.

The J gene is TRBJ2-5, the V gene TRBV5-4; D may be TRBD1 or TRBD2 (6 bases each). In germline, CDR1 is SGHNT, CDR2 YYREEE (reference sequence). V dropped 0 bases and J dropped 4 bases, with 16 bases sitting between them. The CDR3 totals 16 residues. The CDR3 protein is CASSLEGGRVIETQYF. In nucleotides, the CDR3 is TGTGCCAGCAGCTTGGAGGGGGGCAGGGTTATAGAGACCCAGTACTTC.

The chain carries TRBV6-5 and TRBJ2-7; 10 bases fit TRBD1. Germline CDR1 MNHEY, CDR2 SVGAGI. This CDR3 region has 15 residues. V shed 5 bases, J shed 3 bases, and the junction held 7 bases outside the gene matches. The CDR3 loop reads CASSPGTGAGYEQYF. The CDR3 bases are TGTGCCAGCAGTCCCGGGACAGGGGCGGGCTACGAGCAGTACTTC.

The rearrangement uses TRBV18 and TRBJ2-7; D gene uncertain. V was shortened by 4 bases and J by 0 bases, with 10 bases between the two germline ends. This CDR3 has 14 residues. In germline, CDR1 is KGHSH, CDR2 LQKENI. The DNA for the CDR3 is TGTGCCAGCTCACGCTCCGTCACCTCCTACGAGCAGTACTTC. Amino acid sequence: CASSRSVTSYEQYF. Full variable domain (remainder filled in from reference TRBV18 and TRBJ2-7): NAGVMQNPRHLVRRRGQEARLRCSPMKGHSHVYWYRQLPEEGLKFMVYLQKENIIDESGMPKERFSAEFPKEGPSILRIQQVVRGDSAAYFCASSRSVTSYEQYFGPGTRLTVT.